The 22 T cell receptor beta chains listed next were all sequenced from one sample in a study of CD8 T cells in Susac syndrome. An input of 0.5 to 1 ug of RNA was subjected to reverse transcription using random hexamers. TCRdb redid the calling of the immunoSEQ multiplex PCR reads with MiXCR, one entry per CDR3 protein. Of 150,000 or so distinct CDR3 sequences detected, 90% to 95% appear once; the ten largest clones hold 0.12% to 0.15%. Source material: CD4+ T cells from PBMCs. The source is a human donor in good health.

This chain connects TRBV2 to TRBJ1-2, with D possibly matching TRBD1 (5 bases). This CDR3 spans 14 amino acids. Germline CDR1 and CDR2: SNHLY and FYNNEI. With 4 bases removed from V and 7 bases from J, the gap between germline ends came to 16 bases. CDR3 bases: TGTGCCAGCAGTGGAGGGGAAGGGGCTTCTGGCTACACCTTC. It codes for CASSGGEGASGYTF.

The CDR3 DNA follows: TGCAGTGCTATCCGGACAGGGGGCGATCAGCCCCAGCATTTT. This encodes CSAIRTGGDQPQHF. The chain uses TRBV20-1 and TRBJ1-5; 11 bases line up with TRBD1. This CDR3 region has 14 residues. With V trimmed by 4 bases and J by 5 bases, 4 bases remained unmatched. Per the germline V gene, CDR1 is DFQATT and CDR2 is SNEGSKA (reference sequence).

The CDR3 reads CASSSWTGGGSFF. CDR3 DNA sequence: TGTGCCAGCAGCTCCTGGACAGGGGGCGGATCTTTCTTT. The genes are TRBV7-2 and TRBJ1-1, with 11 bases that match TRBD1. This CDR3 is 13 amino acids long. V gave up 4 bases and J gave up 12 bases; unmatched junction bases: 7. Germline CDR1 and CDR2: SGHTA and FQGNSA. The full variable domain, with the rest looked up from reference TRBV7-2 and TRBJ1-1, is GAGVSQSPSNKVTEKGKDVELRCDPISGHTALYWYRQSLGQGLEFLIYFQGNSAPDKSGLPSDRFSAERTGGSVSTLTIQRTQQEDSAVYLCASSSWTGGGSFFGQGTRLTVV.

This rearrangement joins TRBV9 to TRBJ1-5, with a tentative D call TRBD1 (5 bases). V was trimmed by 4 bases and J by 0 bases, leaving 11 bases between them. The CDR3 spans 15 residues. Germline CDR1 and CDR2: SGDLS and YYNGEE. The CDR3 region is CASSPGHYSNQPQHF. CDR3 DNA sequence: TGTGCCAGCAGCCCAGGACATTATAGCAATCAGCCCCAGCATTTT. Based on the CDR3 plus reference TRBV9 and TRBJ1-5, the full variable domain is DSGVTQTPKHLITATGQRVTLRCSPRSGDLSVYWYQQSLDQGLQFLIQYYNGEERAKGNILERFSAQQFPDLHSELNLSSLELGDSALYFCASSPGHYSNQPQHFGDGTRLSIL.

The rearrangement joins TRBV6-5 to TRBJ2-5; D ambiguous. V lost 5 bases to trimming and J lost 5 bases, with 12 bases between them. Germline-derived CDR1 and CDR2 are MNHEY and SVGAGI. The CDR3 runs to 13 residues. CDR3 amino acids: CASSPPGGETQYF. The CDR3 DNA sequence: TGTGCCAGCAGTCCTCCGGGTGGGGAGACCCAGTACTTC.

V is TRBV15 and J is TRBJ2-7; TRBD1 aligns across 8 bases. The CDR3 sequence is 16 residues long. Trimming took 0 bases from V and 4 from J; bases not matched to a gene: 8. In germline, CDR1 is LNHNV, CDR2 YYDKDF (reference sequence). CDR3 region: CATSRDTGTGLYEQYF. The CDR3 region has the DNA TGTGCCACCAGCAGAGATACCGGGACAGGACTGTACGAGCAGTACTTC.

The chain links TRBV5-1 to TRBJ2-3, with 7 nucleotides matching TRBD1. Germline V gene lookup returns CDR1 SGHRS and CDR2 YFSETQ. CDR3 length equals 14 residues. After removal of 4 bases from V and 8 bases from J, the junction contained 10 bases not matched to a gene. The CDR3 sequence is CASSRTGTRGTQYF. Here the CDR3 DNA reads TGCGCCAGCAGCCGGACAGGAACCAGGGGTACGCAGTATTTT. The variable domain in full, with the rest retrieved from reference TRBV5-1 and TRBJ2-3, is KAGVTQTPRYLIKTRGQQVTLSCSPISGHRSVSWYQQTPGQGLQFLFEYFSETQRNKGNFPGRFSGRQFSNSRSEMNVSTLELGDSALYLCASSRTGTRGTQYFGPGTRLTVL.

The rearrangement joins TRBV5-1 to TRBJ1-6; maybe TRBD1 (5 bases). This CDR3 contains 15 residues. CDR1 is SGHRS and CDR2 is YFSETQ in the germline V gene. Trimming took 3 bases from V and 7 from J, leaving 14 bases between them. The CDR3 is CASSYGTDGNSPLHF. CDR3 nucleotides: TGCGCCAGCAGCTATGGGACGGATGGAAATTCACCCCTCCACTTT. Combining the CDR3 with reference TRBV5-1 and TRBJ1-6 gives the whole variable domain KAGVTQTPRYLIKTRGQQVTLSCSPISGHRSVSWYQQTPGQGLQFLFEYFSETQRNKGNFPGRFSGRQFSNSRSEMNVSTLELGDSALYLCASSYGTDGNSPLHFGNGTRLTVT.

The chain couples TRBV1 to TRBJ1-4; no DNA check was done on the table's D call, TRBD1. TRBV1 is a documented pseudogene. This CDR3 is built from 17 residues. The CDR3 region is CTSSQILPGQPNEKLFF. CDR3 coding DNA: TGCACCAGCAGCCAAATTCTTCCGGGACAGCCAAATGAAAAACTGTTTTTT.

V gene TRBV20-1 combines with J gene TRBJ1-2; D is undetermined. Germline lookup yields CDR1 DFQATT and CDR2 SNEGSKA (reference sequence). V was shortened by 5 bases and J by 1 base, with 8 bases between the two germline ends. The CDR3 length is 12 residues. The CDR3 DNA sequence: TGCAGTGCTCCTGACGGTAACTATGGCTACACCTTC. Protein: CSAPDGNYGYTF.

This chain links TRBV23-1 with TRBJ2-7; D is unclear. TRBV23-1 is identified as an open reading frame with a role that is uncertain. This CDR3 has 15 amino acids. Trimming left V 8 bases short and J 4 bases short, with 21 bases between. CDR3 residues: CASSVCATGPYEQYF. The CDR3, as DNA: TGCGCCAGCTCTGTTTGTGCCACGGGTCCGTACGAGCAGTACTTC.

The V and J genes are TRBV20-1 and TRBJ1-2; D is unresolved. The CDR3 is made up of 13 amino acids. Germline V gene data show CDR1 as DFQATT and CDR2 as SNEGSKA (reference sequence). V lost 4 bases, J lost 6 bases, and 15 bases lay in between. For the CDR3, the DNA is TGCAGTGCTAATGAGCAGGCAGGCCATGGCTACACCTTC. Translation: CSANEQAGHGYTF.

The J gene is TRBJ2-5, the V gene TRBV5-4, with D maybe TRBD1 (5 bases). CDR3 length equals 15 residues. V was trimmed by 0 bases and J by 1 base, leaving 10 bases between them. CDR1 and CDR2 (germline): SGHNT, YYREEE (reference sequence). This CDR3 is CASSLERQSQETQYF. The CDR3 coding sequence is TGTGCCAGCAGCTTGGAGCGACAGTCCCAAGAGACCCAGTACTTC.

The chain employs TRBV11-1 and TRBJ2-7; TRBD2 matches at 8 bases. Germline trimming cut 3 bases from V and 6 bases from J; bases unmatched to any gene: 13. Germline V gene lookup returns CDR1 SGHAT and CDR2 FQDESV (reference sequence). CDR3 length: 16 residues. The CDR3 DNA reads as TGTGCCAGCAGCTTTTTACACGGGGGGGCCAATGGCGAGCAGTACTTC. It yields the protein CASSFLHGGANGEQYF.

The J gene is TRBJ1-3, the V gene TRBV9; D remains ambiguous. Trimming took off 0 bases at V and 2 bases at J, with 6 bases between the two ends. Germline values: CDR1 SGDLS, CDR2 YYNGEE. This CDR3 spans 14 amino acids. For the CDR3, the DNA is TGTGCCAGCAGCGTAGCCCTAACTGGAAACACCATATATTTT. It translates to CASSVALTGNTIYF.

The DNA for the CDR3 is TGCGCCAGCAGCTTCCCGGGACAAAACTACGAGCAGTACTTC. This sequence encodes CASSFPGQNYEQYF. The chain joins TRBV5-1 to TRBJ2-7, with D perhaps TRBD1 (6 bases). V was trimmed by 2 bases and J by 3 bases, leaving 12 bases between them. CDR3 length: 14 residues. Germline CDR1 and CDR2: SGHRS and YFSETQ. Full variable domain (outside the CDR3, taken from reference TRBV5-1 and TRBJ2-7): KAGVTQTPRYLIKTRGQQVTLSCSPISGHRSVSWYQQTPGQGLQFLFEYFSETQRNKGNFPGRFSGRQFSNSRSEMNVSTLELGDSALYLCASSFPGQNYEQYFGPGTRLTVT.

The chain employs TRBV4-1 and TRBJ2-5; 10 bases map to TRBD2. This CDR3 spans 19 amino acids. V lost 3 bases and J lost 5; bases outside the gene matches: 18. The germline V gene has CDR1 MGHRA and CDR2 YSYEKL. CDR3 bases: TGCGCCAGCAGCCATTCCCTTCTGGGGCAGCGGGGGGGCCGTGAGACCCAGTACTTC. It specifies CASSHSLLGQRGGRETQYF.

The chain has TRBV29-1 and TRBJ2-5, with D unresolved. Trimming took 1 base from V and 5 from J, leaving 8 bases between them. The germline CDR1 and CDR2 sequences are SQVTM and ANQGSEA. This CDR3 contains 12 residues. This chain's CDR3 is CSVEVSAETQYF. The CDR3 nucleotides are TGCAGCGTTGAAGTGTCGGCGGAGACCCAGTACTTC.

The J gene is TRBJ1-1, the V gene TRBV20-1; a weak D match, TRBD1 (5 bases). The V gene lost 1 base and the J gene lost 2 bases, with 11 bases spanning the gap. Per germline, CDR1 DFQATT and CDR2 SNEGSKA (reference sequence). CDR3 length: 14 amino acids. Here the CDR3 DNA reads TGCAGTGCTAGAGCTGGGGGAGGTAACACTGAAGCTTTCTTT. It yields the protein CSARAGGGNTEAFF.

The chain uses TRBV20-1 and TRBJ2-4; 9 nucleotides match TRBD2. Germline V gene data show CDR1 as DFQATT and CDR2 as SNEGSKA (reference sequence). The CDR3 loop spans 15 amino acids. V lost 5 bases and J lost 2; bases outside the gene matches: 7. The CDR3 sequence: CSASPLAGSKNIQYF. The CDR3 nucleotides are TGCAGTGCTTCCCCTCTAGCGGGGTCCAAAAACATTCAGTACTTC.

For this clonotype: Sequence at one end of the junction differs from germline and may be a read error. The chain carries TRBV20-1 and TRBJ1-6, with TRBD1 identical over 7 bases. Germline CDR1 and CDR2: DFQATT and SNEGSKA (reference sequence). The CDR3 runs 14 residues. The CDR3 loop is CSARVQGEGSPLHF. The CDR3 DNA reads as TGCAGTGCTAGAGTGCAGGGGGAGGGTTCACCCCTCCATTTT.

V gene TRBV9 combines with J gene TRBJ1-5; unclear D gene. The V and J ends lost 4 bases and 5 bases respectively, with 13 bases between them. Germline-derived CDR1 and CDR2 are SGDLS and YYNGEE. The length of the CDR3 is 14 residues. CDR3 coding DNA: TGTGCCAGCAGCACCCACGGGGAGCATCAGCCCCAGCATTTT. It translates to CASSTHGEHQPQHF.